The clone carrying this T cell receptor beta chain was seen a single time. The table came from immunoSEQ multiplex PCR; TCRdb's copy has only in-frame clones and leaves some out. The sample holds 150,000 to 200,000 clones, 89% seen once. The data originate from a study of blood T cell repertoires in COVID-19. About the research overall: Collection of acute and convalescent COVID-19 samples took place in the United States, Italy and Spain. T cells, B-cell-depleted T cells, or PBMCs provided the cDNA or gDNA that served as material.

The J segment lost 8 bases and the V segment lost 3 bases, leaving 9 bases of the junction unmatched. The CDR3 spans 17 residues. Germline V gene lookup returns CDR1 LNHNV and CDR2 YYDKDF (reference sequence). Sequenced material: peripheral blood. The V and J genes are TRBV15 and TRBJ2-1; 14 positions match TRBD2. This sequence was found in a man between 18 and 35 years old who had recovered from COVID-19. The CDR3 sequence is CATSRGRLAGGVHEQFF. The CDR3 nucleotides are TGTGCCACCAGCAGGGGCCGACTAGCGGGGGGGGTGCATGAGCAGTTCTTC.